This T cell receptor beta chain was captured in a study of blood T cell repertoires in COVID-19. At the level of the study: Sites across the United States, Italy and Spain contributed samples from acute and convalescent COVID-19.

CDR1 SNHLY and CDR2 FYNNEI come from the germline V gene. V lost 6 bases to trimming and J lost 4 bases, with 12 bases between them. The CDR3 spans 13 residues. This clone was counted a few times. Sequenced by immunoSEQ multiplex PCR; TCRdb stores in-frame clones only, minus some. Counted here are about 250,000 clones, about 86% occurring once; the ten biggest clones make up 4.4%. What was sequenced was peripheral blood. J is TRBJ1-2 and V is TRBV2, with D tentatively TRBD1 (5 bases). This TCR came from a man aged 45-65 years with active or convalescent COVID-19. The CDR3 DNA reads TGTGCCAGCAGCTCGGACACGGGCTATGGCTACACCTTC. Translated, it gives CASSSDTGYGYTF.